Shown below are 8 T cell receptor beta chains from a single sample sequenced in a study of blood T cell repertoires in COVID-19 (dated by TCRdb to the early 2020s). Library method: the immunoSEQ multiplex PCR assay. TCRdb re-hosts the immuneACCESS table, in-frame sequences only. Its copies lack some clones; in the studies checked, an unresolved V gene accounts for under half of them, and the cause for the rest is not known. This sample is represented by tens of thousands of clones; over 60% of them were singletons. The ten largest clones take up approximately 4.8% of the sample. Material: peripheral blood. Every receptor here comes from a woman aged 70 to 79 with COVID-19, enrolled during active disease.

The chain couples TRBV9 to TRBJ2-1, with TRBD1 as a possible D gene (5 bases). The CDR3 sequence is 13 residues long. Trimming left V 4 bases short and J 9 bases short, with 14 bases between. Germline assignment: CDR1 SGDLS and CDR2 YYNGEE. The chain's CDR3 is CASSLLGQTEQFF. CDR3 coding DNA: TGTGCCAGCAGCCTCCTGGGGCAAACTGAGCAGTTCTTC.

The chain uses TRBV6-5 and TRBJ2-3; D uncertain. CDR1 and CDR2 (germline): MNHEY, SVGAGI. Trimming removed 7 bases at V and 4 bases at J, with 9 bases between. This CDR3 contains 12 residues. The CDR3 coding sequence is TGTGCCAGCATGTCCCTCTCAGATACGCAGTATTTT. It is translated as CASMSLSDTQYF.

The rearrangement uses TRBV7-8 and TRBJ2-2; a possible D gene is TRBD1 (6 bases). Germline V gene sequence: CDR1 SGHVS, CDR2 FQNEAQ. Trimming pared 5 bases from V and 5 bases from J, leaving 12 bases between. This CDR3 is built from 14 residues. The CDR3 spells CASSNRDNTGELFF. The CDR3 DNA reads TGTGCCAGCAGCAACCGGGACAATACCGGGGAGCTGTTTTTT.

J is TRBJ2-1 and V is TRBV10-3, with 8 positions matching TRBD2. The CDR3 runs 13 residues. CDR1 ENHRY and CDR2 SYGVKD come from the germline V gene. The trim removed 9 bases at V and 3 bases at J, leaving 4 bases unmatched. This CDR3 reads CAMKREFYNEQFF. In DNA form, the CDR3 reads TGTGCCATGAAGCGGGAGTTCTACAATGAGCAGTTCTTC.

This chain uses TRBV6-5 with TRBJ1-1; D might be TRBD1 (5 bases). The CDR3 totals 15 residues. V was cut by 6 bases and J by 1 base, with 15 bases left in between. Germline lookup yields CDR1 MNHEY and CDR2 SVGAGI. This chain's CDR3 is CASRHYGGENTEAFF. The CDR3, as DNA: TGTGCCAGCAGACATTATGGGGGGGAGAACACTGAAGCTTTCTTT.

The genes are TRBV4-3 and TRBJ2-2; 7 bases are a match to TRBD2. The CDR3 has 15 residues. V trimming: 4 bases; J trimming: 7 bases; junction bases outside the gene matches: 9. Germline CDR1 LGHNA, CDR2 YSLEER. CDR3 nucleotides: TGCGCCAGCAGCCGGGAGGGGTCCCAGGACGGGGAGCTGTTTTTT. The encoded protein is CASSREGSQDGELFF.

The gene calls are TRBV4-2 and TRBJ2-3; 12 positions match TRBD2. With V trimmed by 0 bases and J by 4 bases, 5 bases remained unmatched. The CDR3 has 17 residues. Germline values: CDR1 LGHNA, CDR2 YNFKEQ. This CDR3 reads CASSQESSGGAPDTQYF. The CDR3, as DNA: TGTGCCAGCAGCCAAGAATCTAGCGGGGGGGCCCCAGATACGCAGTATTTT.

This chain uses TRBV5-1 with TRBJ1-2; D remains ambiguous. This CDR3 spans 13 amino acids. V was cut by 2 bases and J by 0 bases, with 5 bases left in between. Germline V gives CDR1 SGHRS, CDR2 YFSETQ. The CDR3 loop is CASSLGANYGYTF. The CDR3 nucleotides read TGCGCCAGCAGCTTAGGAGCTAACTATGGCTACACCTTC.